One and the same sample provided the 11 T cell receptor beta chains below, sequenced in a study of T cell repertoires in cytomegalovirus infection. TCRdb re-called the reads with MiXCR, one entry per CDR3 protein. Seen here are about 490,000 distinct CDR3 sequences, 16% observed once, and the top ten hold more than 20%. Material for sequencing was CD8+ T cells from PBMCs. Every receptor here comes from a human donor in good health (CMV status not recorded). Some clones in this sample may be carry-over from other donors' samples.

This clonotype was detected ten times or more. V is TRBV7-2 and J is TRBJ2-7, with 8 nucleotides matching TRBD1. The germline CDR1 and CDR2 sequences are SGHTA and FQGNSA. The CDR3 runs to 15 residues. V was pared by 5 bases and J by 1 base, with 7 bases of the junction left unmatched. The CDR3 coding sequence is TGTGCCAGCAGCACCGGACAGGGACCTTCCTACGAGCAGTACTTC. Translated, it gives CASSTGQGPSYEQYF.

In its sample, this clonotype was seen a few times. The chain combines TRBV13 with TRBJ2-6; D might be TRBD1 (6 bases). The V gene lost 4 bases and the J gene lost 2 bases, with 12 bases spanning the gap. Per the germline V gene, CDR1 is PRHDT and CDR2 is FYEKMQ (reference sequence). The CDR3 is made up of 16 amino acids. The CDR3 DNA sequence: TGTGCCAGCAGCTGGGCAGGGGAAACTGGGGCCAACGTCCTGACTTTC. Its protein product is CASSWAGETGANVLTF.

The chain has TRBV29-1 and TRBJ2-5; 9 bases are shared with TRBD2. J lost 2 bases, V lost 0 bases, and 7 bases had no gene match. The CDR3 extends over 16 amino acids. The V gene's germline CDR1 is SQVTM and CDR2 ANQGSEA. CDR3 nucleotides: TGCAGCGTTGAAGAAGGGCTAGCGGGGACTCAAGAGACCCAGTACTTC. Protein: CSVEEGLAGTQETQYF.

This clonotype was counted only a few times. CDR3 sequence: CASSSARTSSTDTQYF. CDR3 bases: TGTGCCAGCAGCTCAGCCAGGACGTCTAGCACAGATACGCAGTATTTT. The chain joins TRBV7-6 to TRBJ2-3; D is undetermined. Trimming shortened V by 4 bases and J by 0 bases, and 14 bases separated the two germline ends. The CDR3 spans 16 residues. The germline V gene encodes CDR1 SGHVS and CDR2 FNYEAQ.

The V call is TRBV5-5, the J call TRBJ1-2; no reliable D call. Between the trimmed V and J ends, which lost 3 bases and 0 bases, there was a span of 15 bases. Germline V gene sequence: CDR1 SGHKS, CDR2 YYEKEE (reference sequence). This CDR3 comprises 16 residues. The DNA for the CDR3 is TGTGCCAGCAGCTGGGTGGAACAGCCCACTAACTATGGCTACACCTTC. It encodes CASSWVEQPTNYGYTF.

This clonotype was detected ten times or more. CDR3 bases: TGTGCCAGCAACCCGGGAGGAGAGGCCGGCGAGCAGTACTTC. This translates into CASNPGGEAGEQYF. The rearrangement joins TRBV2 to TRBJ2-7; 7 bases map to TRBD2. J gave up 6 bases and V 7 bases, and 12 bases lay outside the gene matches. The V gene's germline CDR1 is SNHLY and CDR2 FYNNEI. The CDR3 runs 14 residues.

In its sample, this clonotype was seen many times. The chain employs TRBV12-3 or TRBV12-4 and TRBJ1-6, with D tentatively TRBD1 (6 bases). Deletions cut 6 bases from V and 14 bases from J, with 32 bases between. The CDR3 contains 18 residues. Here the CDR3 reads CASSPKAGVPLPESALHF. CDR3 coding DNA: TGTGCCAGCAGCCCCAAGGCAGGGGTTCCCCTACCTGAGTCGGCCCTCCACTTT.

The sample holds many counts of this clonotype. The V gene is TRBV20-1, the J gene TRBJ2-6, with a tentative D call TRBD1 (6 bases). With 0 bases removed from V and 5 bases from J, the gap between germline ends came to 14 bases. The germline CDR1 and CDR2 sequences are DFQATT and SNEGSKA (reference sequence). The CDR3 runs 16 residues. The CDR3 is CSARDRGQLRANVLTF. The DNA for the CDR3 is TGCAGTGCTAGAGATCGCGGACAGCTCAGGGCCAACGTCCTGACTTTC.

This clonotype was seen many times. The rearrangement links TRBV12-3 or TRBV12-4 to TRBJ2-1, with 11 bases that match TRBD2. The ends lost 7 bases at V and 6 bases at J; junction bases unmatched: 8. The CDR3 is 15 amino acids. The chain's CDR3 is CASTPRLAGGNEQFF. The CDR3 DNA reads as TGTGCCAGCACCCCAAGGCTAGCGGGGGGCAATGAGCAGTTCTTC.

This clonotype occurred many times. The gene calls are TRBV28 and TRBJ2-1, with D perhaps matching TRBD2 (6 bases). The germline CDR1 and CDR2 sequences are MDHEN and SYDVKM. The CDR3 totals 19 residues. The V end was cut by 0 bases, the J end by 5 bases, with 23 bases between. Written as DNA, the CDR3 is TGTGCCAGCAGTTTATGGGGGGGTGTTGGGGGACGTTTAAACAATGAGCAGTTCTTC. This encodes CASSLWGGVGGRLNNEQFF.

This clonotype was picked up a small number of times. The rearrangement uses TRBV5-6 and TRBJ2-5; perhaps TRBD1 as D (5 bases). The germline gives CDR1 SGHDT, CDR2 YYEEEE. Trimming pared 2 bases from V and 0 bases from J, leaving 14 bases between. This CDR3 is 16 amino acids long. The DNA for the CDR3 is TGTGCCAGCAGCTTAGGGGCTGCCCCGTACCAAGAGACCCAGTACTTC. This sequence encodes CASSLGAAPYQETQYF.